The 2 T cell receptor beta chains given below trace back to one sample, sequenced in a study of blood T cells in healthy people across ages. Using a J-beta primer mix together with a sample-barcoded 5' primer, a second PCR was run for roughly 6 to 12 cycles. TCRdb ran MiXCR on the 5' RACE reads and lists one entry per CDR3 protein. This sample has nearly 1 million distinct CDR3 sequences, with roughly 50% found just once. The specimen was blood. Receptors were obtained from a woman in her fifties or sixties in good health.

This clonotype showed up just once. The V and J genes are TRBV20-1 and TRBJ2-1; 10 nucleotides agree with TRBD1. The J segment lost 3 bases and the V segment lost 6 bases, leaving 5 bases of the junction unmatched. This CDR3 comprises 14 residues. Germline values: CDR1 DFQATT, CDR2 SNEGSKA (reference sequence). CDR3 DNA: TGCAGTGCCGAGGGACAGGGGTTCTACAATGAGCAGTTCTTC. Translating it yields CSAEGQGFYNEQFF.

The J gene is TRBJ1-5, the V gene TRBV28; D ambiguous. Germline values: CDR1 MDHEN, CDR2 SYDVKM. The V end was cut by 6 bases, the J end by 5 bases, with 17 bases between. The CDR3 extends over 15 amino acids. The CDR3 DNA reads TGTGCCAGCAGCCTCCGGGAGCGGAATTATCAGCCCCAGCATTTT. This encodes CASSLRERNYQPQHF.